This record covers a single T cell receptor (beta chain). The target antigen is unknown. The data were obtained in a study of cytomegalovirus exposure and HLA in healthy donors. Findings and limits, study-wide: Later, an analysis found that common viral pathogens appeared to be linked with several of the most significant clusters.

PCR primers comprised 60 Vbeta and 13 Jbeta primers. Method: immunoSEQ multiplex PCR; TCRdb's copy keeps in-frame clones and lacks some. The data hold some 120,000 clones, with 65% to 85% observed a single time. From germline, CDR1 is SEHNR and CDR2 FQNEAQ (reference sequence). CDR3 length: 14 residues. V was trimmed by 1 base and J by 0 bases, leaving 7 bases between them. The sequence derives from a man in his forties or fifties in good health and CMV-seronegative. The rearrangement links TRBV7-9 to TRBJ2-7; D remains unclear. Sequenced material: PBMCs. The CDR3 DNA reads as TGTGCCAGCAGCTTAGACAGTAGCTCCTACGAGCAGTACTTC. Translated, it gives CASSLDSSSYEQYF.